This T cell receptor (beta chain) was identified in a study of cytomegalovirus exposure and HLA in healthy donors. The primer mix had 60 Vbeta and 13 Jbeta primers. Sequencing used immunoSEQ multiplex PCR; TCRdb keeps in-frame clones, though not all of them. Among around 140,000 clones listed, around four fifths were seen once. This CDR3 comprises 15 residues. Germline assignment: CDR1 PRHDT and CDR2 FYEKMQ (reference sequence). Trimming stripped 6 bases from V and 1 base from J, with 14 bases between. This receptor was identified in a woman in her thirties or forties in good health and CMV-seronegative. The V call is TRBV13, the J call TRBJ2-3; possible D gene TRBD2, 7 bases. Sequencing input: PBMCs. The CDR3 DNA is TGTGCCAGCAGTCGGGGGGCCTACGGCACAGATACGCAGTATTTT. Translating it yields CASSRGAYGTDTQYF.